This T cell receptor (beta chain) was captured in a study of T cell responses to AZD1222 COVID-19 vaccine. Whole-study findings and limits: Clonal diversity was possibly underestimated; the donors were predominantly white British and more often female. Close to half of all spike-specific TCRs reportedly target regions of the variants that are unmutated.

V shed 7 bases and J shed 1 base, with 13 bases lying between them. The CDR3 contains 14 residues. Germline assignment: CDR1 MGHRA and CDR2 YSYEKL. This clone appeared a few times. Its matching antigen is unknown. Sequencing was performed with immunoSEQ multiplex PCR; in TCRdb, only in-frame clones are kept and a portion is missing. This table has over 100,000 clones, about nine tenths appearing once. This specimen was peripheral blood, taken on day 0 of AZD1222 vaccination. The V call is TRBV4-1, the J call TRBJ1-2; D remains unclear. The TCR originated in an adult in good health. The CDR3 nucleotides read TGCGCCAGCAATCGAGACTTACTTAACTATGGCTACACCTTC. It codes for CASNRDLLNYGYTF.